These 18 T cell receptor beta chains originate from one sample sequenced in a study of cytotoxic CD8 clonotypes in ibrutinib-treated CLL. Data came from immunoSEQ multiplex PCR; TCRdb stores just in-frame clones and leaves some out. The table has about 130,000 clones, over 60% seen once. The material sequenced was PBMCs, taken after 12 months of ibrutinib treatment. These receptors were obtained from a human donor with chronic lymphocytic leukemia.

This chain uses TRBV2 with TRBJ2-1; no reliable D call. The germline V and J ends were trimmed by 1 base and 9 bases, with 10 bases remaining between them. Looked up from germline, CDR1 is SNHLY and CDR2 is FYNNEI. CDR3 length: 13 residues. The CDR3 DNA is TGTGCCAGCAGTGAAGGAGACGCCGGTGAGCAGTTCTTC. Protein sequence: CASSEGDAGEQFF.

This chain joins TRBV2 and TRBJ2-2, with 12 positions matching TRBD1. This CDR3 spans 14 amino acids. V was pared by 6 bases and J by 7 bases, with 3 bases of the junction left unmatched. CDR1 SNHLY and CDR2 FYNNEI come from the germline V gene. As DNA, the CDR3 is TGTGCCAGCAGGGGACAGGGGGCGGGCGGGGAGCTGTTTTTT. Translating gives CASRGQGAGGELFF.

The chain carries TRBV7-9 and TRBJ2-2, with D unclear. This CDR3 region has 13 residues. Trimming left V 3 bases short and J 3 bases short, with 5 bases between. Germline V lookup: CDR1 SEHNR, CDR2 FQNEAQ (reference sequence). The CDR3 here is CASSLGYTGELFF. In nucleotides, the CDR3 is TGTGCCAGCAGCTTGGGGTACACCGGGGAGCTGTTTTTT.

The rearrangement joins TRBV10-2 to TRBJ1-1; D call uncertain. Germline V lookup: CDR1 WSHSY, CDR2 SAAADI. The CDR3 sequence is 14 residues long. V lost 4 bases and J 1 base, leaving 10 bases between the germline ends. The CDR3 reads CASSVSQGNTEAFF. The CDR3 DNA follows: TGCGCCAGCAGTGTTAGCCAAGGGAACACTGAAGCTTTCTTT.

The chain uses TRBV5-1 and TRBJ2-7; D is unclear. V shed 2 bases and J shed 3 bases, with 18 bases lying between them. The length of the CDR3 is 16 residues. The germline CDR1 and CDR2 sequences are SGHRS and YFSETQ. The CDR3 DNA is TGCGCCAGCAGCTTAACGGCTAGGGCATTTATCTACGAGCAGTACTTC. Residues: CASSLTARAFIYEQYF.

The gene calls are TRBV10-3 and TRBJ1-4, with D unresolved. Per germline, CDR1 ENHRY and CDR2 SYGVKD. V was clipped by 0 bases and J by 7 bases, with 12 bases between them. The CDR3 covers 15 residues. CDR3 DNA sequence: TGTGCCATCAGTGAGTCTCTGGGCAGGTCTGAAAAACTGTTTTTT. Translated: CAISESLGRSEKLFF.

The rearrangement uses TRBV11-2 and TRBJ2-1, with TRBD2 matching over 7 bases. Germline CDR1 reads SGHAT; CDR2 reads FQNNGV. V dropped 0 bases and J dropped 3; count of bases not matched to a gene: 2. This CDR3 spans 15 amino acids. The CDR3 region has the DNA TGTGCCAGCAGCTTAGATCGGGACTACTACAATGAGCAGTTCTTC. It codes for CASSLDRDYYNEQFF.

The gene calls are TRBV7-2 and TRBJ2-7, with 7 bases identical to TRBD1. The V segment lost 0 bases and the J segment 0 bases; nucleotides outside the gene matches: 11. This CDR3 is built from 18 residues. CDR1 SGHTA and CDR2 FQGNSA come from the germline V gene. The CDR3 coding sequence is TGTGCCAGCAGCTTAGCATACGGTAACAGGGGAAGCTCCTACGAGCAGTACTTC. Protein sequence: CASSLAYGNRGSSYEQYF.

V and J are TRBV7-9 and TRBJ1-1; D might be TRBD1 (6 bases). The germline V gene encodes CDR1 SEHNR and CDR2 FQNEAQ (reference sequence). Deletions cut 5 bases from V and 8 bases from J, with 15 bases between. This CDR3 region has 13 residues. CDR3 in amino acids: CASSHSGTPEAFF. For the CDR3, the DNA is TGTGCCAGCAGCCACTCCGGGACACCAGAAGCTTTCTTT.

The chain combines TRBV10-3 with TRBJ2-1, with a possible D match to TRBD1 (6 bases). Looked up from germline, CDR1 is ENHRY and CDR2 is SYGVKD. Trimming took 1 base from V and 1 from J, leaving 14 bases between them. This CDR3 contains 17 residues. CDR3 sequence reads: CAISEFSGGYSYNEQFF. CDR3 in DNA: TGTGCCATCAGTGAGTTTAGTGGGGGCTATTCCTACAATGAGCAGTTCTTC.

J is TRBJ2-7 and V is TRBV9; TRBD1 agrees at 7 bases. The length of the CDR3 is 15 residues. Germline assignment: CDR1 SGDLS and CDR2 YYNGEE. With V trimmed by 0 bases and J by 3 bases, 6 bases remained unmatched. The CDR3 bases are TGTGCCAGCAGCGTAGCCCCGGGACAGAGCTACGAGCAGTACTTC. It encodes CASSVAPGQSYEQYF. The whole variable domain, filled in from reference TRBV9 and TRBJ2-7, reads DSGVTQTPKHLITATGQRVTLRCSPRSGDLSVYWYQQSLDQGLQFLIQYYNGEERAKGNILERFSAQQFPDLHSELNLSSLELGDSALYFCASSVAPGQSYEQYFGPGTRLTVT.

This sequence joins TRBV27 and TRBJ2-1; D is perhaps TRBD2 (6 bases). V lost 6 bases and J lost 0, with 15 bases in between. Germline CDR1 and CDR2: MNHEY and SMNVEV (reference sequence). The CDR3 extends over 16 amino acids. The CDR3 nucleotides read TGTGCCAGCAGACCGAAGCGGGCGAGCTCCTACAATGAGCAGTTCTTC. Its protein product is CASRPKRASSYNEQFF.

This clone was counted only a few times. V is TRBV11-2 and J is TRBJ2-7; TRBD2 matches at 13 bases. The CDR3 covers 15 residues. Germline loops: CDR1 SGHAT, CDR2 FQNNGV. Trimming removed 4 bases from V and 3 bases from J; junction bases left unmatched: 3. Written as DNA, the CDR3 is TGTGCCAGCAGCTCGCGGACTAGCGGGAGCTACGAGCAGTACTTC. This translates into CASSSRTSGSYEQYF.

This CDR3 reads CASSLGDRGYGYTF. The CDR3 DNA reads TGCGCCAGCAGCTTGGGGGACAGGGGATATGGCTACACCTTC. The rearrangement joins TRBV5-1 to TRBJ1-2, with 10 bases that match TRBD1. CDR1 and CDR2 from the germline V gene are SGHRS and YFSETQ. J lost 5 bases, V lost 0 bases, and 1 base had no gene match. CDR3 length: 14 amino acids. Full variable domain (missing parts from reference TRBV5-1 and TRBJ1-2): KAGVTQTPRYLIKTRGQQVTLSCSPISGHRSVSWYQQTPGQGLQFLFEYFSETQRNKGNFPGRFSGRQFSNSRSEMNVSTLELGDSALYLCASSLGDRGYGYTFGSGTRLTVV.

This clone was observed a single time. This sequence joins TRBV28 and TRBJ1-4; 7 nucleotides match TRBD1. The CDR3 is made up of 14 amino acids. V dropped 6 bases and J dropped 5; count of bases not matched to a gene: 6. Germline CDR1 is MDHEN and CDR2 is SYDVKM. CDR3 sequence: CASRKDRNNEKLFF. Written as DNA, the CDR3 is TGTGCCAGCAGAAAGGACAGGAACAATGAAAAACTGTTTTTT.

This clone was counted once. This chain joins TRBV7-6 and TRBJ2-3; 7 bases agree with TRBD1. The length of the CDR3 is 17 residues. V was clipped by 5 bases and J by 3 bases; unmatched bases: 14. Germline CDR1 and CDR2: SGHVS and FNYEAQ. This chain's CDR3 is CASSPGPRDSRTDTQYF. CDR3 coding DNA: TGTGCCAGCAGCCCCGGCCCCCGGGACAGTCGTACAGATACGCAGTATTTT.

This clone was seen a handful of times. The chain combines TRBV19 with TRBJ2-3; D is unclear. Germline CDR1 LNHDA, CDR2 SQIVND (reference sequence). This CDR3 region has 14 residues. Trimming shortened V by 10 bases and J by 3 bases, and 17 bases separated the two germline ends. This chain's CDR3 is CATTGGTGTDTQYF. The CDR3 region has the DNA TGTGCCACGACCGGCGGTACTGGGACAGATACGCAGTATTTT.

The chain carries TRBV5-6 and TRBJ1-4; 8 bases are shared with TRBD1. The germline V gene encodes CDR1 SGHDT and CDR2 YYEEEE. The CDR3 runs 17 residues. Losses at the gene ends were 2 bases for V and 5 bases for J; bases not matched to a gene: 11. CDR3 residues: CASSFWDRIKENEKLFF. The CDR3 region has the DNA TGTGCCAGCAGCTTTTGGGACAGGATCAAAGAGAATGAAAAACTGTTTTTT.